Sequencing of this TCR beta chain was carried out in a study of technical replicates of blood from a few donors (TCRdb year 2017). Libraries were built with the immunoSEQ multiplex PCR assay. The source is immuneACCESS, and TCRdb retained only in-frame sequences with V and J called. Part of the clones is not carried over; for the studies checked, unresolved V genes explain less than half of this, and the remainder is unexplained. The sample table lists nearly 70,000 clones, roughly nine tenths of them with a count of one. The ten biggest clones cover 4.7% of the sample. With respect to this clone: The antigen this receptor binds is unknown. No per-base quality is available; no much larger clone lies one base away.

V drops 10 bases and J drops 4 bases, leaving 17 bases in between. Including cysteine and phenylalanine, the CDR3 has 13 amino acids. Only CDR3 DNA remains: 39 bases, in frame from the first base. Based on the germline V gene, the CDR1 and CDR2 sequences are ENHRY and SYGVKD. Material for sequencing was PBMCs. This receptor was identified in a human donor in good health. Some clones in this sample may be carry-over from other donors' samples. The V and J genes are TRBV10-3 and TRBJ2-7; TRBD1 might be the D gene, on 6 matching bases. The CDR3 here reads CASTQGSGYEQYF. The DNA is as follows: TGTGCCAGTACTCAGGGGTCGGGTTACGAGCAGTACTTC.